The TCR beta chain described here comes from a study of control samples from healthy donors and cancer patients. Assay: immunoSEQ multiplex PCR; the TCRdb copy retains only in-frame clones and omits some. The profile shows around 190,000 clones, roughly 90% of them singletons. The source is a woman aged 45-65 years in good health. Sequencing used blood.

In DNA form, the CDR3 reads TGTGCCAGCAGCTTAGGGATAGAGACCCAGTACTTC. As protein: CASSLGIETQYF. The chain employs TRBV11-2 and TRBJ2-5; no firm D call. The CDR3 consists of 12 residues. V was trimmed by 1 base and J by 4 bases, leaving 4 bases between them. CDR1 and CDR2 from the germline V gene are SGHAT and FQNNGV.